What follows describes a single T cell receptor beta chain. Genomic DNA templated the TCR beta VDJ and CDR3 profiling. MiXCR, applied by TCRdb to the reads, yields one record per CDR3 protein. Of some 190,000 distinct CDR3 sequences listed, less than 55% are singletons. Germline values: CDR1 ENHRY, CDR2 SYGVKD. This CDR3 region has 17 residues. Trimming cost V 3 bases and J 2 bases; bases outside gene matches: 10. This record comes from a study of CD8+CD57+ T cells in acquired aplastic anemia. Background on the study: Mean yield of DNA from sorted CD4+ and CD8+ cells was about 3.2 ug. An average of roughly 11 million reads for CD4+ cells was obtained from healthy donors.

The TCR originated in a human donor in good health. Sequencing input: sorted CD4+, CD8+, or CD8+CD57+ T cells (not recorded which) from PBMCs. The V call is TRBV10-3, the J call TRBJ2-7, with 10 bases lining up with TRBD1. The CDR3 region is CAISDEGQGRPTYEQYF. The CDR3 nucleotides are TGTGCCATCAGTGATGAGGGACAGGGGCGACCAACCTACGAGCAGTACTTC.